Following are 5 T cell receptor beta chains from one sample sequenced in a study of CD8+ T cells in alopecia areata (dated by TCRdb to 2016 to 2019). Sample time point, as interpreted from the label and publication: around 26 weeks on oral tofacitinib. What this sample's treatment or condition label stands for: oral pan-JAK inhibitor, 5-10 mg twice daily. Libraries were made using the immunoSEQ multiplex PCR assay. To provide template for TCR sequencing, every sample had RNA extracted and reverse transcribed into cDNA. As stored in TCRdb, this immuneACCESS dataset retains in-frame rearrangements with V and J assigned. A fraction of the clones does not appear; measured against another copy, unresolved V genes explain less than half of the discrepancy, and the remainder lacks a known reason. The sample includes over 150,000 clones, with roughly 62% observed a single time. Jointly, the top ten make up around 12% of the sample.

Sequenced here: CD8+ T cells sorted from blood, sampled at week 24, from a patient treated with tofacitinib. The receptors come from a human donor with alopecia areata.

The rearrangement joins TRBV28 to TRBJ2-1; 7 positions match TRBD1. Looked up from germline, CDR1 is MDHEN and CDR2 is SYDVKM. V shed 2 bases, J shed 6 bases, and the junction held 10 bases outside the gene matches. The CDR3 sequence is 16 residues long. The CDR3 here is CASSLENTGVGNEQFF. The CDR3 DNA follows: TGTGCCAGCAGTTTAGAGAATACAGGGGTGGGCAATGAGCAGTTCTTC. Complete variable domain (other parts from reference TRBV28 and TRBJ2-1): DVKVTQSSRYLVKRTGEKVFLECVQDMDHENMFWYRQDPGLGLRLIYFSYDVKMKEKGDIPEGYSVSREKKERFSLILESASTNQTSMYLCASSLENTGVGNEQFFGPGTRLTVL.

V and J are TRBV7-6 and TRBJ1-2, with D possibly being TRBD1 (5 bases). The germline V and J ends were trimmed by 1 base and 0 bases, with 9 bases remaining between them. The CDR3 is 15 residues long. Germline V gives CDR1 SGHVS, CDR2 FNYEAQ. The DNA of the CDR3 is TGTGCCAGCAGCTTAGGGGACCGCGCTAACTATGGCTACACCTTC. Its translation: CASSLGDRANYGYTF. The full variable domain, completed using reference TRBV7-6 and TRBJ1-2, is GAGVSQSPRYKVTKRGQDVALRCDPISGHVSLYWYRQALGQGPEFLTYFNYEAQQDKSGLPNDRFSAERPEGSISTLTIQRTEQRDSAMYRCASSLGDRANYGYTFGSGTRLTVV.

The chain uses TRBV19 and TRBJ1-5; the D is unclear. Trimming stripped 5 bases from V and 3 bases from J, with 14 bases between. The CDR3 spans 15 residues. Germline assignment: CDR1 LNHDA and CDR2 SQIVND (reference sequence). The CDR3 DNA follows: TGTGCCAGTAGTCTTACGTGGGAGACCAATCAGCCCCAGCATTTT. Translation gives CASSLTWETNQPQHF.

The V and J genes are TRBV27 and TRBJ2-2, with 7 bases matching TRBD1. V gave up 7 bases and J gave up 4 bases; unmatched junction bases: 12. This CDR3 comprises 16 residues. Germline V lookup: CDR1 MNHEY, CDR2 SMNVEV (reference sequence). The DNA for the CDR3 is TGTGCCAGCACCAGGGGGATGTCCTGGGCCACCGGGGAGCTGTTTTTT. Amino acids: CASTRGMSWATGELFF.

The J gene is TRBJ1-1, the V gene TRBV19; D remains ambiguous. This CDR3 region has 17 residues. Germline values: CDR1 LNHDA, CDR2 SQIVND (reference sequence). V lost 3 bases, J lost 1 base, and 18 bases lay in between. CDR3 nucleotide sequence: TGTGCCAGTAGTATGGTAGGAGGAGGACGCTCGAACACTGAAGCTTTCTTT. It encodes CASSMVGGGRSNTEAFF. Full variable domain (remainder filled in from reference TRBV19 and TRBJ1-1): DGGITQSPKYLFRKEGQNVTLSCEQNLNHDAMYWYRQDPGQGLRLIYYSQIVNDFQKGDIAEGYSVSREKKESFPLTVTSAQKNPTAFYLCASSMVGGGRSNTEAFFGQGTRLTVV.